This passage covers 24 T cell receptor beta chains from one sample sequenced in a study of T-cell memory formation after mild COVID-19. MiXCR, run by TCRdb on the 5' RACE reads, gives a single entry per CDR3 protein. The sample shows 50,000 to 60,000 distinct CDR3 sequences, about a quarter of them seen only once. The sequencing input was PBMCs or a T cell subset sorted from them (not recorded which). The receptors here all came from a man younger than 30 who had mild COVID-19 (a few samples of this study predate the infection). Cell type and time point are not known.

Only a few counts were recorded for this clonotype. This chain joins TRBV6-2 or TRBV6-3 and TRBJ2-1, with 12 bases aligning to TRBD2. CDR1 is MNHEY, CDR2 SVGEGT, per germline. The CDR3 consists of 13 residues. V gave up 6 bases and J gave up 9 bases; unmatched junction bases: 3. CDR3 protein: CASRPTSGGEQFF. The CDR3 DNA reads TGTGCCAGCAGACCGACTAGCGGGGGTGAGCAGTTCTTC.

This clonotype occurred a few times. J is TRBJ2-3 and V is TRBV6-5; D may correspond to TRBD1 or TRBD2 (5 bases each). This CDR3 is built from 15 residues. V shed 4 bases and J shed 0 bases, with 11 bases lying between them. CDR1 MNHEY and CDR2 SVGAGI come from the germline V gene. DNA for the CDR3: TGTGCCAGCAGTTGGACCGGGGACAGCACAGATACGCAGTATTTT. Translation gives CASSWTGDSTDTQYF.

Only a few counts were recorded for this clonotype. The V and J genes are TRBV18 and TRBJ2-7; 7 bases map to TRBD2. V lost 5 bases, J lost 2 bases, and 9 bases stayed unmatched. Germline-derived CDR1 and CDR2 are KGHSH and LQKENI. The CDR3 covers 15 residues. The chain's CDR3 is CASSSKAGQPYEQYV. The CDR3 DNA reads as TGTGCCAGCTCATCAAAAGCGGGGCAACCCTACGAGCAGTACGTC.

The rearrangement links TRBV20-1 to TRBJ2-7; D is ambiguous. Per germline, CDR1 DFQATT and CDR2 SNEGSKA (reference sequence). V was clipped by 0 bases and J by 0 bases, with 9 bases between them. The CDR3 has 14 residues. The CDR3 nucleotides read TGCAGTGCTAGAGATCAGGCAGTCTCCTACGAGCAGTACTTC. Translating it yields CSARDQAVSYEQYF.

This clonotype has ten or more counts. The J gene is TRBJ1-1, the V gene TRBV6-5; TRBD1 agrees at 7 bases. Trimming at V came to 2 bases and at J to 5 bases, leaving 8 bases not matched to a gene. The germline gives CDR1 MNHEY, CDR2 SVGAGI. CDR3 size: 15 residues. CDR3 DNA sequence: TGTGCCAGCAGTTACCGAGGGGGCATAGGGACTGAAGCTTTCTTT. Protein sequence: CASSYRGGIGTEAFF.

V is TRBV5-1 and J is TRBJ2-2; 9 positions agree with TRBD1. Per the germline V gene, CDR1 is SGHRS and CDR2 is YFSETQ. The CDR3 totals 15 residues. The trim removed 2 bases at V and 6 bases at J, leaving 5 bases unmatched. The CDR3 nucleotides are TGCGCCAGCAGCTTTTTACAGGGGGCTTCCGGGGAGCTGTTTTTT. It translates to CASSFLQGASGELFF.

This clonotype has just a few counts. The chain combines TRBV5-1 with TRBJ2-3; unclear D gene. This CDR3 spans 13 amino acids. Trimming stripped 2 bases from V and 2 bases from J, with 6 bases between. Germline CDR1 SGHRS, CDR2 YFSETQ. Here the CDR3 DNA reads TGCGCCAGCAGCTTTAGACCCACAGATACGCAGTATTTT. Protein: CASSFRPTDTQYF.

This clonotype was recorded at least ten times. This chain uses TRBV6-4 with TRBJ2-3, with 8 positions matching TRBD2. The ends lost 3 bases at V and 4 bases at J; junction bases unmatched: 6. The CDR3 has 15 residues. Germline lookup yields CDR1 MRHNA and CDR2 SNTAGT. CDR3: CASSEGAGAADTQYF. The CDR3 region has the DNA TGTGCCAGCAGTGAAGGAGCGGGGGCCGCAGATACGCAGTATTTT.

J is TRBJ1-5 and V is TRBV7-9, with a weak D call TRBD1 (5 bases). Germline-derived CDR1 and CDR2 are SEHNR and FQNEAQ (reference sequence). The CDR3 sequence is 14 residues long. Trimming removed 4 bases from V and 3 bases from J, with 10 bases in between. CDR3 sequence reads: CASSSGTANQPQHF. The CDR3 nucleotides are TGTGCCAGCAGCTCAGGGACCGCCAATCAGCCCCAGCATTTT.

A few counts support this clonotype. The chain joins TRBV7-2 to TRBJ2-2; TRBD1 matches 9 bases. The CDR3 extends over 16 amino acids. The V and J ends lost 4 bases and 7 bases, in that order; junction bases with no gene match: 10. In germline, CDR1 is SGHTA, CDR2 FQGNSA. This CDR3 reads CASSCSWDRDCGELFF. CDR3 in DNA: TGTGCCAGCAGCTGCTCCTGGGACAGGGACTGCGGGGAGCTGTTTTTT.

This clonotype was seen only a few times. The chain recombines TRBV4-1 with TRBJ2-5; maybe TRBD2 (6 bases). The germline V gene has CDR1 MGHRA and CDR2 YSYEKL. V gave up 6 bases and J gave up 5 bases, with 13 bases separating them. The CDR3 is 13 residues long. The CDR3 protein is CASSRPGEETQYF. The DNA of the CDR3 is TGCGCCAGCAGTCGTCCGGGGGAGGAGACCCAGTACTTC.

The rearrangement joins TRBV4-2 to TRBJ1-2; 9 bases fit TRBD1. The CDR3 consists of 14 residues. CDR1 LGHNA and CDR2 YNFKEQ come from the germline V gene. V shed 0 bases, J shed 5 bases, and the junction held 1 base outside the gene matches. CDR3 sequence (DNA): TGTGCCAGCAGCCAAGATGGACAGGGGTATGGCTACACCTTC. Protein product: CASSQDGQGYGYTF.

This clonotype was observed a few times. This chain connects TRBV6-5 to TRBJ1-5; D perhaps matches TRBD1 (6 bases). The CDR3 is 14 amino acids. Per germline, CDR1 MNHEY and CDR2 SVGAGI. Trimming pared 5 bases from V and 4 bases from J, leaving 12 bases between. CDR3 amino acids: CASSPGTPNQPQHF. In nucleotides, the CDR3 is TGTGCCAGCAGTCCCGGGACACCTAATCAGCCCCAGCATTTT.

This rearrangement joins TRBV12-3 or TRBV12-4 to TRBJ2-1, with a weak D call TRBD1 (6 bases). Trimming stripped 7 bases from V and 5 bases from J, with 21 bases between. The CDR3 consists of 16 residues. CDR3 DNA sequence: TGTGCCAGCATTTCCACCATGGGGGCGGTTAACAATGAGCAGTTCTTC. It translates to CASISTMGAVNNEQFF.

For the CDR3, the DNA is TGTGCCAGCAGTTACTCGATGGTGGAATACTATGGCTACACCTTC. Residues: CASSYSMVEYYGYTF. The gene calls are TRBV6-5 and TRBJ1-2; D uncertain. The CDR3 is 15 residues long. The V end lost 0 bases, the J end lost 3 bases, and 11 bases lay between the germline ends. Germline loops: CDR1 MNHEY, CDR2 SVGAGI.

The J gene is TRBJ2-5, the V gene TRBV5-6, with D perhaps matching TRBD1 or TRBD2 (6 bases each). Trimming took off 4 bases at V and 4 bases at J, with 14 bases between the two ends. Per the germline V gene, CDR1 is SGHDT and CDR2 is YYEEEE. CDR3 length equals 14 residues. The CDR3 DNA follows: TGTGCCAGCAGCCCTGGGGGGCTAGCAGAGACCCAGTACTTC. This encodes CASSPGGLAETQYF.

The CDR3 coding sequence is TGTGCCAGCAGCGCGAGGGGCTTAGACACAGATACGCAGTATTTT. Translating it yields CASSARGLDTDTQYF. The chain uses TRBV9 and TRBJ2-3, with D perhaps given as TRBD1 or TRBD2 (5 bases each). Deletions cut 3 bases from V and 2 bases from J, with 13 bases between. The CDR3 has 15 amino acids. CDR1 and CDR2 from the germline V gene are SGDLS and YYNGEE.

A few counts support this clonotype. J is TRBJ1-2 and V is TRBV5-6; D call uncertain. Germline CDR1 and CDR2: SGHDT and YYEEEE. The V end lost 4 bases, the J end lost 2 bases, and 12 bases lay between the germline ends. The CDR3 contains 14 residues. The CDR3 sequence is CASSAGGRNYGYTF. The DNA of the CDR3 is TGTGCCAGCAGCGCTGGCGGCAGGAACTATGGCTACACCTTC.

This clonotype was seen only a few times. The chain uses TRBV9 and TRBJ1-2; D is ambiguous. CDR3 size: 14 residues. Germline V gene data show CDR1 as SGDLS and CDR2 as YYNGEE. The V end was cut by 4 bases, the J end by 6 bases, with 16 bases between. In DNA form, the CDR3 reads TGTGCCAGCAGCCGAGATGACACGCGGGATGGCTACACCTTC. It is translated as CASSRDDTRDGYTF.

The chain couples TRBV7-2 to TRBJ2-1, with D unclear. Per the germline V gene, CDR1 is SGHTA and CDR2 is FQGNSA. The ends were cut back, 2 bases at V and 6 bases at J, with 8 bases in the middle. The CDR3 spans 13 residues. In DNA form, the CDR3 reads TGTGCCAGCAGCTTACCCAGATTCAATGAGCAGTTCTTC. Amino acid sequence: CASSLPRFNEQFF.

This chain links TRBV10-3 with TRBJ2-3; D gene ambiguous. The CDR3 is made up of 12 amino acids. V lost 3 bases, J lost 7 bases, and 8 bases lay in between. Looked up from germline, CDR1 is ENHRY and CDR2 is SYGVKD. CDR3 residues: CAISDGGYTQYF. The DNA for the CDR3 is TGTGCCATCAGTGACGGCGGATATACGCAGTATTTT.

This chain connects TRBV7-2 to TRBJ2-3; D possibly corresponds to TRBD2 (7 bases). Germline V gene data show CDR1 as SGHTA and CDR2 as FQGNSA. The germline V and J ends were trimmed by 1 base and 3 bases, with 17 bases remaining between them. The CDR3 length is 17 residues. The DNA for the CDR3 is TGTGCCAGCAGCTTAGGGGTGCTGGGGGGGCGGACAGATACGCAGTATTTT. It specifies CASSLGVLGGRTDTQYF.

This chain joins TRBV9 and TRBJ1-1; TRBD1 aligns across 7 bases. The CDR3 loop spans 14 amino acids. The germline gives CDR1 SGDLS, CDR2 YYNGEE. V trimming: 2 bases; J trimming: 1 base; junction bases outside the gene matches: 2. Written as DNA, the CDR3 is TGTGCCAGCAGCGTGGGGACAGCGAACACTGAAGCTTTCTTT. Translation: CASSVGTANTEAFF.

This chain links TRBV20-1 with TRBJ1-1, with 7 bases matching TRBD1. V trimming: 4 bases; J trimming: 4 bases; junction bases outside the gene matches: 3. CDR3 length: 12 residues. Per germline, CDR1 DFQATT and CDR2 SNEGSKA (reference sequence). The CDR3: CSAMTGSTEAFF. In DNA form, the CDR3 reads TGCAGTGCTATGACAGGGAGCACTGAAGCTTTCTTT.